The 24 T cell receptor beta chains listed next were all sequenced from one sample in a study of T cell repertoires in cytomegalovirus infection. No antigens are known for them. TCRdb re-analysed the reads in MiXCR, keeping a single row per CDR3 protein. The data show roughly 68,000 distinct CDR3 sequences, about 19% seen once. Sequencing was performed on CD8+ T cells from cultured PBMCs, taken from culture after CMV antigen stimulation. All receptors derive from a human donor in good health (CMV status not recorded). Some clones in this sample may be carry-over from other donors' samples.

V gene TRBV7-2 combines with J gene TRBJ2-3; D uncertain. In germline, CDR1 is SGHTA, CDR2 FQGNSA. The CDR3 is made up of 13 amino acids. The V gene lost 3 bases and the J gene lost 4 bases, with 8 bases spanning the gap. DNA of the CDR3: TGTGCCAGCAGCTTGGTCCCAGCAGATACGCAGTATTTT. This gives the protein CASSLVPADTQYF.

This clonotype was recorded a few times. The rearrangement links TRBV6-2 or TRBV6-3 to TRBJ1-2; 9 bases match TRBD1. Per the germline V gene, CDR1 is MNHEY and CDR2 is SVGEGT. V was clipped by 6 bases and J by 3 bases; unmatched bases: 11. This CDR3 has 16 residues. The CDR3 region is CASRSGTGKGHYGYTF. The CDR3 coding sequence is TGTGCCAGCAGATCCGGGACAGGGAAGGGCCACTATGGCTACACCTTC.

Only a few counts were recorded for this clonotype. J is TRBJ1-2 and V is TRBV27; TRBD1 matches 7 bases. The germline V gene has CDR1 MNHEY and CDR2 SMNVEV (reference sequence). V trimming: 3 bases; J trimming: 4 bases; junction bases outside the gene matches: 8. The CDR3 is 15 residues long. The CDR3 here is CASSFKSRGGYGYTF. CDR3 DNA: TGTGCCAGCAGTTTTAAGAGCAGGGGGGGCTATGGCTACACCTTC.

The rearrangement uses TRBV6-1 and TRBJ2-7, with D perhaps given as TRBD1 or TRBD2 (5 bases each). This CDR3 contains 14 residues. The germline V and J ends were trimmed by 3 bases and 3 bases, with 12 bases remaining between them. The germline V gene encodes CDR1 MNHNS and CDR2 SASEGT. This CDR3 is CASSDYKGSYEQYF. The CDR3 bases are TGTGCCAGCAGTGACTATAAGGGGAGCTACGAGCAGTACTTC.

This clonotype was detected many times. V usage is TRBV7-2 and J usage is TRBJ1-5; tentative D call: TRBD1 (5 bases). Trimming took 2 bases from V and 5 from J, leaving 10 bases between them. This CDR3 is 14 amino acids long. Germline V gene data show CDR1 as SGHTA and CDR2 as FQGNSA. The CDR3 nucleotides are TGTGCCAGCAGCTTAAAGGGCAGGGATCAGCCCCAGCATTTT. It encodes CASSLKGRDQPQHF. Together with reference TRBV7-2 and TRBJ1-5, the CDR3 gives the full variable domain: GAGVSQSPSNKVTEKGKDVELRCDPISGHTALYWYRQSLGQGLEFLIYFQGNSAPDKSGLPSDRFSAERTGGSVSTLTIQRTQQEDSAVYLCASSLKGRDQPQHFGDGTRLSIL.

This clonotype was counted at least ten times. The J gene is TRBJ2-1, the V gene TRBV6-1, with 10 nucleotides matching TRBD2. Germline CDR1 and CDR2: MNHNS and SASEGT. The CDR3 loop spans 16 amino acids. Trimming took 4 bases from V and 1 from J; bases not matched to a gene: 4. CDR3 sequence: CASSVLAGTSYNEQFF. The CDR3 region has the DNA TGTGCCAGCAGTGTACTAGCGGGGACGTCCTACAATGAGCAGTTCTTC.

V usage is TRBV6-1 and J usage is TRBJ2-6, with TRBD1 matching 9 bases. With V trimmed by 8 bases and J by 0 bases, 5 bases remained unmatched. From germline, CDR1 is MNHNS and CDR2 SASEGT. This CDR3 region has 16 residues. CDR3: CASPGQGNSGANVLTF. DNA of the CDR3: TGTGCCAGCCCGGGACAGGGAAACTCTGGGGCCAACGTCCTGACTTTC.

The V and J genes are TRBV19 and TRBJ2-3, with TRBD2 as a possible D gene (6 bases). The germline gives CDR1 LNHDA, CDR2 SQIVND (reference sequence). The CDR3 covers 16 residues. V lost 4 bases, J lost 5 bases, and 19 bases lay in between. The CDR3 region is CASSNLRDGGRDTQYF. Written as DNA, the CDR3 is TGTGCCAGTAGTAACCTACGGGACGGGGGTCGAGATACGCAGTATTTT.

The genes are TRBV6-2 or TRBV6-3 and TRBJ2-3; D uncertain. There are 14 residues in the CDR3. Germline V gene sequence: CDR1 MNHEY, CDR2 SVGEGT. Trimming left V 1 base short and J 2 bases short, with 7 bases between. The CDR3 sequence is CASSYLGYTDTQYF. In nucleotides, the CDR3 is TGTGCCAGCAGTTACTTGGGGTACACAGATACGCAGTATTTT.

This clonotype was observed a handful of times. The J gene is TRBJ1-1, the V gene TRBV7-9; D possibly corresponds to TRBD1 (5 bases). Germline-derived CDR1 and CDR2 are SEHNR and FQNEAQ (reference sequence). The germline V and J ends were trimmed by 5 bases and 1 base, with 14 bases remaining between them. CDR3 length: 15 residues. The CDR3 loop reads CASSKARDGNTEAFF. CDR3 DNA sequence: TGTGCCAGCAGCAAAGCTCGGGACGGGAACACTGAAGCTTTCTTT.

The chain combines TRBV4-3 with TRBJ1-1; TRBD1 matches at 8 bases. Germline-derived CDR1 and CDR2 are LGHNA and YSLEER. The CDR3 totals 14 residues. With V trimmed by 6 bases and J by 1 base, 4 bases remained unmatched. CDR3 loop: CASRAQGANTEAFF. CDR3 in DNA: TGCGCCAGCAGAGCTCAGGGGGCGAACACTGAAGCTTTCTTT.

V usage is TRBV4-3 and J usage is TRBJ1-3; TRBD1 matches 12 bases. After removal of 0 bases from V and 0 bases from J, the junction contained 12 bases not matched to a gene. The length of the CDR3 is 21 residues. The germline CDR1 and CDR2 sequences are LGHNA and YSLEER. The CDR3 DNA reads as TGCGCCAGCAGCCAAGATCTGCCCGGGACAGGGGGCTTATTCTCTGGAAACACCATATATTTT. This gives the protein CASSQDLPGTGGLFSGNTIYF.

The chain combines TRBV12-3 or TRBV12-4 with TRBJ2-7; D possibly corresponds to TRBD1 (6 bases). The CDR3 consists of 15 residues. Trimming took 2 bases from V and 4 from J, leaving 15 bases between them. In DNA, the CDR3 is TGTGCCAGCAGTTTACGTTCTGGGGGCGAATACGAGCAGTACTTC. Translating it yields CASSLRSGGEYEQYF.

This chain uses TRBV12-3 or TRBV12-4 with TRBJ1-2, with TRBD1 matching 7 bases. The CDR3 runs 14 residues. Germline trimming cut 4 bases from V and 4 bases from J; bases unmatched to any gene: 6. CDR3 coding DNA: TGTGCCAGCAGTTCCCGGGACAGCCTCTATGGCTACACCTTC. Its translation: CASSSRDSLYGYTF.

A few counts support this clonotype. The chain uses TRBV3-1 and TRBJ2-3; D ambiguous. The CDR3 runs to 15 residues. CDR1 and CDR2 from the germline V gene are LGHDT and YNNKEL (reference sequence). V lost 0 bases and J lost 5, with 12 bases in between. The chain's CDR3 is CASSQEPVSGDTQYF. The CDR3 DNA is TGTGCCAGCAGCCAAGAACCGGTGAGTGGAGATACGCAGTATTTT.

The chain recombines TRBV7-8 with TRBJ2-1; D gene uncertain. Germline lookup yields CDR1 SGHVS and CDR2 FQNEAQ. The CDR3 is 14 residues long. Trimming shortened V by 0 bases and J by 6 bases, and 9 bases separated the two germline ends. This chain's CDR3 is CASSLAYFANEQFF. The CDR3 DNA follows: TGTGCCAGCAGCTTAGCGTACTTTGCCAATGAGCAGTTCTTC.

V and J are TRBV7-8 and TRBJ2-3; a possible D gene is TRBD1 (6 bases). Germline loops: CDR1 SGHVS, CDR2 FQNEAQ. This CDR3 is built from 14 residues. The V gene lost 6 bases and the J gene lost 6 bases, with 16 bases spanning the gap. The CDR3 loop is CASSHTLGADTQYF. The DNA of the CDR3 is TGTGCCAGCAGTCATACTCTGGGGGCTGATACGCAGTATTTT. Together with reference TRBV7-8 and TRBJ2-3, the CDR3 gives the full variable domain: GAGVSQSPRYKVAKRGQDVALRCDPISGHVSLFWYQQALGQGPEFLTYFQNEAQLDKSGLPSDRFFAERPEGSVSTLKIQRTQQEDSAVYLCASSHTLGADTQYFGPGTRLTVL.

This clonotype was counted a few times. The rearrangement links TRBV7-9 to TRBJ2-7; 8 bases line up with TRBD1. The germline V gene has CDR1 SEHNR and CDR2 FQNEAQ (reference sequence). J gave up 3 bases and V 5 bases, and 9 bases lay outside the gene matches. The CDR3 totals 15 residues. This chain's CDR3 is CASSPGQGGGYEQYF. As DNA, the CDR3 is TGTGCCAGCAGCCCCGGACAGGGAGGAGGCTACGAGCAGTACTTC.

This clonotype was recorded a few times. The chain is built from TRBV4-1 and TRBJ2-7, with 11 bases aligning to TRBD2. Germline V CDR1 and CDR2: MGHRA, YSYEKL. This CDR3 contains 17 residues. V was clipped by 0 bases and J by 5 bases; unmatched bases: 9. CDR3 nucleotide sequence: TGCGCCAGCAGCCAAGATATTCGACTAGCGGGGATCGACGAGCAGTACTTC. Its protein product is CASSQDIRLAGIDEQYF.

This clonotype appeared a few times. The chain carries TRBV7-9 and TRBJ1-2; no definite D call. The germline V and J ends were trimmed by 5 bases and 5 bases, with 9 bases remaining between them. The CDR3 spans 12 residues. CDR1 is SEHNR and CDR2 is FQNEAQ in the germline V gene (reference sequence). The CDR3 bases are TGTGCCAGCAGCGCATACGGGTATGGCTACACCTTC. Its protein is CASSAYGYGYTF.

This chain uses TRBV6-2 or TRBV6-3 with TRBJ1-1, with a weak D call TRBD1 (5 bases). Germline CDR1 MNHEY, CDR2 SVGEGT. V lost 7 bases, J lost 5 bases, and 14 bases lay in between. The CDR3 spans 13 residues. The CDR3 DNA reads TGTGCCAGCAAAATTGGGGCGCTGACTGAAGCTTTCTTT. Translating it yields CASKIGALTEAFF.

The CDR3 DNA is TGTGCCAGCAGTCAACAGGGAACGGGCAATCAGCCCCAGCATTTT. Translating gives CASSQQGTGNQPQHF. The chain uses TRBV7-8 and TRBJ1-5; the D gene is possibly TRBD1 (6 bases). Germline values: CDR1 SGHVS, CDR2 FQNEAQ. This CDR3 spans 15 amino acids. V lost 6 bases and J 2 bases, leaving 14 bases between the germline ends.

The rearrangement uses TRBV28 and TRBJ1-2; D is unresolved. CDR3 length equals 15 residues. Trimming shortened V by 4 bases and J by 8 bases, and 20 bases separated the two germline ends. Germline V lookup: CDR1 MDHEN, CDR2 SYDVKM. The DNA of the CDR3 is TGTGCCAGCAGTTCGACACCGGGAGTCCCCGGGGGCTACACCTTC. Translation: CASSSTPGVPGGYTF.

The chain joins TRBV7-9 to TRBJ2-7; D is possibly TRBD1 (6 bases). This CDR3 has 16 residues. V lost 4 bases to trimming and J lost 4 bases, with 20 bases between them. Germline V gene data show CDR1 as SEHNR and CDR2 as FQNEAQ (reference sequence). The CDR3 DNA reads TGTGCCAGCAGCTCTAGAGGGGGTTTAAGGTTTTACGAGCAGTACTTC. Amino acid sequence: CASSSRGGLRFYEQYF. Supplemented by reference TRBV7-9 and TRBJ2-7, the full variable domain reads DTGVSQNPRHKITKRGQNVTFRCDPISEHNRLYWYRQTLGQGPEFLTYFQNEAQLEKSRLLSDRFSAERPKGSFSTLEIQRTEQGDSAMYLCASSSRGGLRFYEQYFGPGTRLTVT.